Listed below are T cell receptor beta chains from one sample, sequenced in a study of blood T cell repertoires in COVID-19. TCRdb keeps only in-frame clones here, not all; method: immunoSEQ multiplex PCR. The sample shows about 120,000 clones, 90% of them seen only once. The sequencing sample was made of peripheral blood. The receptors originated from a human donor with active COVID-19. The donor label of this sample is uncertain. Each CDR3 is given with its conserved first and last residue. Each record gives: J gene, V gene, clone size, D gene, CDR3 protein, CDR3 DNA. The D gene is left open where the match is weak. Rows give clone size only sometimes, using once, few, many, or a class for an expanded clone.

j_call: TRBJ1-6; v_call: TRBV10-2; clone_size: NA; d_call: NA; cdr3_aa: CASSEYRSGYSPLHF; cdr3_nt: TGCGCCAGCAGTGAGTACAGGAGTGGGTATTCACCCCTCCACTTT
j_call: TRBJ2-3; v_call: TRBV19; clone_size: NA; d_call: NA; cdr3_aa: CASSIQGTYDDTQYF; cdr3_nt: TGTGCCAGTAGTATACAGGGGACCTACGACGATACGCAGTATTTT
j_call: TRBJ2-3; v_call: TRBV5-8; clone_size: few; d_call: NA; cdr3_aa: CASSLQGPDTQYF; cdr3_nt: TGTGCCAGCAGCCTGCAGGGTCCCGATACGCAGTATTTT
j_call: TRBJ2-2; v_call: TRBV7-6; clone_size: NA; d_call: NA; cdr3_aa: CASSLPVRDEGEVNTGELFF; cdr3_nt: TGTGCCAGCAGCTTACCGGTCAGGGATGAAGGGGAAGTGAACACCGGGGAGCTGTTTTTT
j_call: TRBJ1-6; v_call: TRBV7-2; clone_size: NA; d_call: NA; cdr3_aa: CASSLVQNSPLHF; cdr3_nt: TGTGCCAGCAGCTTAGTGCAGAATTCACCCCTCCACTTT
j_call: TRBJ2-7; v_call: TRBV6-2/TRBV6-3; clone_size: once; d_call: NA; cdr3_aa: CASSQGGAGAYEQYF; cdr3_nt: TGTGCCAGCAGCCAAGGGGGGGCAGGAGCCTACGAGCAGTACTTC
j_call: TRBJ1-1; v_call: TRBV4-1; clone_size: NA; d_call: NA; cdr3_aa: CASSQASEAFF; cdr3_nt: TGCGCCAGCAGCCAAGCTTCTGAAGCTTTCTTT
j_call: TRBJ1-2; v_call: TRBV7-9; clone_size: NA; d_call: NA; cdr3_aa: CASSFPLTGPWGYTF; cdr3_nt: TGTGCCAGCAGCTTTCCACTGACAGGTCCCTGGGGCTACACCTTC
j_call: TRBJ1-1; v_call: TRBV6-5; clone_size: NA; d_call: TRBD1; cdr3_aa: CASKKLSGGADEAFF; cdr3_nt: TGTGCCAGCAAGAAGTTGTCAGGGGGCGCCGATGAAGCTTTCTTT
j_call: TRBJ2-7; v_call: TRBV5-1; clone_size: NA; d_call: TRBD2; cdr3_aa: CASSVTSGGASEQYF; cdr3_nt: TGCGCCAGCAGCGTAACTAGCGGGGGGGCATCCGAGCAGTACTTC
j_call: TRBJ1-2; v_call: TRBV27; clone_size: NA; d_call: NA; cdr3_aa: CASSLSRGYGYTF; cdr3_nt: TGTGCCAGCAGTTTATCCAGGGGTTACGGCTACACCTTC
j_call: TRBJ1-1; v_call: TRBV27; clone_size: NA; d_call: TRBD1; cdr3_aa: CASSIGTGGSPEAFF; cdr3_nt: TGTGCCAGCAGTATCGGGACAGGGGGTTCCCCTGAAGCTTTCTTT
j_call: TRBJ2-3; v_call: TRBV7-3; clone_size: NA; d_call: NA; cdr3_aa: CASSSHREHTQYF; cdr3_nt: TGTGCCAGCAGCTCTCACAGGGAGCATACGCAGTATTTT
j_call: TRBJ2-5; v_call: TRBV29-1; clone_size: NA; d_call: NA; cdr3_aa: CSAILDSFQETQYF; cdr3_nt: TGCAGCGCCATCCTTGACAGTTTTCAAGAGACCCAGTACTTC
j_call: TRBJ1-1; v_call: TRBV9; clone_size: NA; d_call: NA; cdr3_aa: CASSGTENTEAFF; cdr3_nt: TGTGCCAGCAGCGGGACAGAGAACACTGAAGCTTTCTTT
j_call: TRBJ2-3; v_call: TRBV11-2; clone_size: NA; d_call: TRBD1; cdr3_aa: CASSQPVGTGGPDTQYF; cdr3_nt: TGTGCCAGCAGCCAACCAGTCGGGACAGGGGGACCAGATACGCAGTATTTT
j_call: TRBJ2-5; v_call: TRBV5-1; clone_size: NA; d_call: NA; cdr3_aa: CASSFNSNQETQYF; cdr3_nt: TGCGCCAGCAGCTTCAACAGTAACCAAGAGACCCAGTACTTC
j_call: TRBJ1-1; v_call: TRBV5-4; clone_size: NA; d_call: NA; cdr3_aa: CASSLILNTEAFF; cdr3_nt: TGTGCCAGCAGCTTAATCTTGAACACTGAAGCTTTCTTT
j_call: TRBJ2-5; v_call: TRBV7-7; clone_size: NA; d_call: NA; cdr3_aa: CASSLEGSETQYF; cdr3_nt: TGTGCCAGCAGCTTAGAGGGGTCAGAGACCCAGTACTTC
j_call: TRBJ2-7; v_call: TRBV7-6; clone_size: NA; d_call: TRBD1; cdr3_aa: CASSLSGTGGYEQYF; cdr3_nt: TGTGCCAGCAGCCTATCCGGGACAGGGGGCTACGAGCAGTACTTC
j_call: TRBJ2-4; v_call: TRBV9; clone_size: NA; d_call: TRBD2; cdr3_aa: CASSRLAGGTKNIQYF; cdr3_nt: TGTGCCAGCAGCCGTCTAGCGGGGGGAACCAAAAACATTCAGTACTTC
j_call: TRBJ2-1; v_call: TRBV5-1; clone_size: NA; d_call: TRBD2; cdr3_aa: CASSRLAGGPSSSYNEQFF; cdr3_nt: TGCGCCAGCAGCCGACTAGCGGGGGGGCCGTCGAGCTCCTACAATGAGCAGTTCTTC
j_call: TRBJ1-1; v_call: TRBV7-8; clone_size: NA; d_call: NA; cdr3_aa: CASSLQGRNTEAFF; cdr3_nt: TGTGCCAGCAGCTTACAGGGCCGAAACACTGAAGCTTTCTTT
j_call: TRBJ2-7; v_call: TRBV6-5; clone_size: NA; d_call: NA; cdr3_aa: CASSTDYSSYEQYF; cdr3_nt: TGTGCCAGCAGTACAGACTATAGCTCCTACGAGCAGTACTTC
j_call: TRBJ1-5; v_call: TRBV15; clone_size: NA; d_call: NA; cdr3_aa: CATSRPKQGLHQPQHF; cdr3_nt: TGTGCCACCAGCAGACCAAAACAGGGTTTGCATCAGCCCCAGCATTTT
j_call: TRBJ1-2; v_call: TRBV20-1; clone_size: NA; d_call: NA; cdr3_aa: CSARARQGYTF; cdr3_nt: TGCAGTGCTAGAGCCAGACAAGGCTACACCTTC
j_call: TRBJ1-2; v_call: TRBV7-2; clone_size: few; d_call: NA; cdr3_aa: CASSLWQGNYGYTF; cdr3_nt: TGTGCCAGCAGCTTATGGCAGGGTAACTATGGCTACACCTTC
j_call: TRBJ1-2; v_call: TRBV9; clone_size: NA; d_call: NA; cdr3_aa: CASSKGQNYGYTF; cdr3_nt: TGTGCCAGCAGCAAAGGACAGAACTATGGCTACACCTTC
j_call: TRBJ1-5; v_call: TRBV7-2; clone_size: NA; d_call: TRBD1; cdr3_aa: CASSPTTGVNQPQHF; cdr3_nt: TGTGCCAGCAGCCCCACGACAGGGGTCAATCAGCCCCAGCATTTT
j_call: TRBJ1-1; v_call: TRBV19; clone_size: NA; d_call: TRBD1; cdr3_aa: CASSPGQGSTEAFF; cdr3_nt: TGTGCCAGTAGCCCAGGACAGGGTAGCACTGAAGCTTTCTTT
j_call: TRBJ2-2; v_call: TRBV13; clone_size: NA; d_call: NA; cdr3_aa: CASSHRVLTGSANTGELFF; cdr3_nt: TGTGCCAGCAGCCACAGGGTACTTACAGGATCAGCGAACACCGGGGAGCTGTTTTTT
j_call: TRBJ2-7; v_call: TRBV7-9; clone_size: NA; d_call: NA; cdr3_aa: CASSKRDFHSYEQYF; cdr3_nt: TGTGCCAGCAGCAAACGGGACTTCCACAGTTACGAGCAGTACTTC
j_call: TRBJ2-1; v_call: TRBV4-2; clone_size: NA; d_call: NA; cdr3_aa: CASSQDRGDISYNEQFF; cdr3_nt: TGTGCCAGCAGCCAAGACAGGGGGGACATCTCCTACAATGAGCAGTTCTTC
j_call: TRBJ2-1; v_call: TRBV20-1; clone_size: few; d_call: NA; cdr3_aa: CSASKGAGIAYNEQFF; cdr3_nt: TGCAGTGCTAGTAAGGGCGCGGGGATTGCGTACAATGAGCAGTTCTTC
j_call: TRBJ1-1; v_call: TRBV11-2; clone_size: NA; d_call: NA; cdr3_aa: CASSLVRGGTEAFF; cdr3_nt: TGTGCCAGCAGCTTAGTAAGGGGTGGCACTGAAGCTTTCTTT
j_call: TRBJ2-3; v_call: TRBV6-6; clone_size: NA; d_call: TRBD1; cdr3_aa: CASSDRVDTQYF; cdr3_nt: TGTGCCAGCAGTGACAGGGTTGATACGCAGTATTTT
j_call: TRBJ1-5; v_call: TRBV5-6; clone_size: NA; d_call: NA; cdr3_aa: CASQRGYSNQPQHF; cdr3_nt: TGTGCCAGCCAGCGGGGCTATAGCAATCAGCCCCAGCATTTT
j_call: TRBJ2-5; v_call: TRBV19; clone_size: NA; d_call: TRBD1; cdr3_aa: CASSQPGQGQETQYF; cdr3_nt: TGTGCCAGTAGCCAGCCTGGACAGGGCCAAGAGACCCAGTACTTC
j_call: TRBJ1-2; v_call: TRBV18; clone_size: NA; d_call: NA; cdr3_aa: CASSPIGSTNYGYTF; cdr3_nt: TGTGCCAGCTCACCAATTGGCAGTACTAACTATGGCTACACCTTC
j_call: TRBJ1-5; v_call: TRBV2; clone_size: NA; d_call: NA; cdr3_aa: CASTPGDQPQHF; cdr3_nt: TGTGCCAGCACTCCGGGTGATCAGCCCCAGCATTTT
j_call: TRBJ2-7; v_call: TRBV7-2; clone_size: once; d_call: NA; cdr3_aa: CASSLELSYEQYF; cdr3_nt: TGTGCCAGCAGCTTAGAATTATCCTACGAGCAGTACTTC
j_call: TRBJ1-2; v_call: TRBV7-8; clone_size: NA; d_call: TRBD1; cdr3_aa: CASSFHGTARNYGYTF; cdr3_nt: TGTGCCAGCAGCTTCCACGGGACAGCGAGAAACTATGGCTACACCTTC
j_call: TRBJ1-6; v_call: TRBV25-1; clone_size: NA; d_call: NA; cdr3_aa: CASSEGVSPLHF; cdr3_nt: TGTGCCAGCAGCGAGGGCGTGTCACCCCTCCACTTT
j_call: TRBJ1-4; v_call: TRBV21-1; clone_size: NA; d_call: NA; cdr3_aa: CASSKGTGGVNEKLFF; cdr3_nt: TGTGCCAGCAGCAAAGGGACAGGGGGCGTTAATGAAAAACTGTTTTTT
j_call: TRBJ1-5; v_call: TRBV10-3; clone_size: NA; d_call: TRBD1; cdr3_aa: CAISDSGGQLNQPQHF; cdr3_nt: TGTGCCATCAGTGATTCAGGGGGACAACTAAATCAGCCCCAGCATTTT
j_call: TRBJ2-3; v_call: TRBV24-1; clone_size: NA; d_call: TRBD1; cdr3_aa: CATGPDRGSPTATDTQYF; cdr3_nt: TGTGCCACGGGACCGGACAGGGGTAGCCCCACCGCCACAGATACGCAGTATTTT
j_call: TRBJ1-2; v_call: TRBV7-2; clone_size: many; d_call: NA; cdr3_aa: CASSLDRTRNYGYTF; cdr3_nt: TGTGCCAGCAGCTTAGACAGGACCCGGAACTATGGCTACACCTTC
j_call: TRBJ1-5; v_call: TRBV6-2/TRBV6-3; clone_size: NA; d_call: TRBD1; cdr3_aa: CASSPQGSNQPQHF; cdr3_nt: TGTGCCAGCAGTCCACAGGGGAGCAATCAGCCCCAGCATTTT
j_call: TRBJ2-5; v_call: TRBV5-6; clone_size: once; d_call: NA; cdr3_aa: CASSQRETQYF; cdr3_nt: TGTGCCAGCAGCCAACGGGAGACCCAGTACTTC
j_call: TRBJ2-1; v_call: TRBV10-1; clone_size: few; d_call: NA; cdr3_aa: CASSEGGSSYNEQFF; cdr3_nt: TGCGCCAGCAGTGAAGGCGGGTCGTCCTACAATGAGCAGTTCTTC
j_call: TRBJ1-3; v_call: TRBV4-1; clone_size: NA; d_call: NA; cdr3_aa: CASSQWTEDTIYF; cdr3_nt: TGCGCCAGCAGCCAGTGGACAGAGGACACCATATATTTT
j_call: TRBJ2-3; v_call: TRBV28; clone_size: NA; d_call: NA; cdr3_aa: CASRTSTDTQYF; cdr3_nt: TGTGCCAGCAGGACTAGCACAGATACGCAGTATTTT
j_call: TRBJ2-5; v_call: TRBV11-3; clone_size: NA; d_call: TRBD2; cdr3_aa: CASSHVAGGKETQYF; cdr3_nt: TGTGCCAGCAGCCATGTGGCGGGGGGGAAAGAGACCCAGTACTTC